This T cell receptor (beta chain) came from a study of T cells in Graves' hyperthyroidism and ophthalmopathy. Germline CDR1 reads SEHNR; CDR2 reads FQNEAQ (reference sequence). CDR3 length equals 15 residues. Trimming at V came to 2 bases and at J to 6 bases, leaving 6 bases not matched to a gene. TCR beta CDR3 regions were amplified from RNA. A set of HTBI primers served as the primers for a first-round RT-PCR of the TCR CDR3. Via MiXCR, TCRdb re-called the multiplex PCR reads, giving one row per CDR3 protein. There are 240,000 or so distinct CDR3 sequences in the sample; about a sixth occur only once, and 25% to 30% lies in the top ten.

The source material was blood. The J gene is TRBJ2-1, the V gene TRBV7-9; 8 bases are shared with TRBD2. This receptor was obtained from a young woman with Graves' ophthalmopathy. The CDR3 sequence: CASSLILAGPNEQFF. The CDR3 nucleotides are TGTGCCAGCAGCTTAATTCTAGCGGGCCCCAATGAGCAGTTCTTC.